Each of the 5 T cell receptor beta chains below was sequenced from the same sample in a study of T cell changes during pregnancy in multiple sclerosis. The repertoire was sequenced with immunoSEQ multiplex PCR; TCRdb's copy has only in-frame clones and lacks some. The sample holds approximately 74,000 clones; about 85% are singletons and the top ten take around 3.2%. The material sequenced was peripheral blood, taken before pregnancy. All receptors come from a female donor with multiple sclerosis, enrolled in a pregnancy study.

The CDR3 reads CASSVEGLAADTQYF. DNA of the CDR3: TGCGCCAGCAGCGTGGAGGGACTAGCAGCAGATACGCAGTATTTT. The chain carries TRBV5-1 and TRBJ2-3; 9 bases fit TRBD2. The germline CDR1 and CDR2 sequences are SGHRS and YFSETQ. The CDR3 extends over 15 amino acids. V gave up 4 bases and J gave up 4 bases; unmatched junction bases: 7.

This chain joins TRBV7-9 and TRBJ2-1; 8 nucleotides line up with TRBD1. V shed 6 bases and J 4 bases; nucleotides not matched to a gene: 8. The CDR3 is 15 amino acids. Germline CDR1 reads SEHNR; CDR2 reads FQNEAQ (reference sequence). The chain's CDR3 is CASSFGTGRYNEQFF. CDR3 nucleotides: TGTGCCAGCAGTTTCGGGACAGGTAGATACAATGAGCAGTTCTTC.

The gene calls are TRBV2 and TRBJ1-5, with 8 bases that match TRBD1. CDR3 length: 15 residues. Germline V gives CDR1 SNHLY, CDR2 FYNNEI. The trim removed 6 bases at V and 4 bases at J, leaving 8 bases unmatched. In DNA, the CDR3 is TGTGCCAGCAGCGCCGGGACAGGCGGAAATCAGCCCCAGCATTTT. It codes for CASSAGTGGNQPQHF.

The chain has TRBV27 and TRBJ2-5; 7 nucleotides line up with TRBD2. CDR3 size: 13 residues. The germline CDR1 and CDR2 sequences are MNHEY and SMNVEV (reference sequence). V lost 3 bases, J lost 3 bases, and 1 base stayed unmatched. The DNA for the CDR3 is TGTGCCAGCAGTTTTCGGGAGGAAGAGACCCAGTACTTC. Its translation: CASSFREEETQYF.

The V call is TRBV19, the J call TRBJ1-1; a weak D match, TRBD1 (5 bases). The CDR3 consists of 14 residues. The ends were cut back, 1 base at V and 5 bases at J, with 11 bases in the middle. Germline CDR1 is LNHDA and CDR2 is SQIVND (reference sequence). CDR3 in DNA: TGTGCCAGTAGTATAGGGGGGGGGTTGACTGAAGCTTTCTTT. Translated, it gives CASSIGGGLTEAFF.